These 29 T cell receptor beta chains came from one sample sequenced in a study of T cell responses to AZD1222 COVID-19 vaccine. The method was immunoSEQ multiplex PCR; TCRdb's version includes in-frame clones alone and lacks a portion of them. The sample records more than 85,000 clones, about 88% being singletons. This material consisted of peripheral blood, taken on day 0 of AZD1222 vaccination. Receptors originate from an adult in good health.

The rearrangement uses TRBV5-4 and TRBJ2-1, with D uncertain. V gave up 1 base and J gave up 7 bases, with 6 bases separating them. CDR1 and CDR2 (germline): SGHNT, YYREEE (reference sequence). This CDR3 has 12 amino acids. The CDR3 bases are TGTGCCAGCAGCTTGACAGAAAATGAGCAGTTCTTC. Translation gives CASSLTENEQFF.

This chain joins TRBV10-3 and TRBJ2-1; the D gene could be TRBD1 or TRBD2 (5 bases each). V lost 7 bases and J lost 7, with 14 bases in between. CDR3 size: 13 residues. CDR1 and CDR2 from the germline V gene are ENHRY and SYGVKD. The CDR3 region has the DNA TGTGCCATCAAGGATGTATGGGGGAATGAGCAGTTCTTC. The encoded protein is CAIKDVWGNEQFF.

The chain has TRBV6-5 and TRBJ2-7, with a weak D call TRBD1 (5 bases). CDR3 length: 15 residues. Per the germline V gene, CDR1 is MNHEY and CDR2 is SVGAGI. The ends were cut back, 2 bases at V and 6 bases at J, with 17 bases in the middle. The CDR3 protein is CASSYSIQGRSEQYF. The DNA of the CDR3 is TGTGCCAGCAGTTACAGCATTCAGGGCCGGTCCGAGCAGTACTTC.

A single count supports this clone. The chain carries TRBV19 and TRBJ2-7; D possibly corresponds to TRBD1 (6 bases). The CDR3 consists of 11 residues. Germline-derived CDR1 and CDR2 are LNHDA and SQIVND (reference sequence). Trimming left V 8 bases short and J 6 bases short, with 11 bases between. The CDR3 DNA follows: TGTGCCAGTTCTACAGGGATCGAGCAGTACTTC. Its translation: CASSTGIEQYF.

The rearrangement joins TRBV5-1 to TRBJ1-1, with D possibly being TRBD1 (5 bases). The CDR3 loop spans 11 amino acids. CDR1 and CDR2 from the germline V gene are SGHRS and YFSETQ. Trimming removed 7 bases at V and 4 bases at J, with 8 bases between. CDR3 sequence reads: CASSGATEAFF. The CDR3 nucleotides are TGCGCCAGCTCCGGGGCCACTGAAGCTTTCTTT.

The rearrangement links TRBV10-2 to TRBJ1-5; D call uncertain. This CDR3 is built from 13 residues. Per the germline V gene, CDR1 is WSHSY and CDR2 is SAAADI. V dropped 1 base and J dropped 11 bases, with 12 bases sitting between them. The CDR3 DNA is TGCGCCAGCAGTGAGTGGAGACCTTGGGCCCAGCATTTT. This gives the protein CASSEWRPWAQHF.

The gene calls are TRBV10-1 and TRBJ1-6; a weak D match, TRBD1 (5 bases). The ends were cut back, 6 bases at V and 7 bases at J, with 19 bases in the middle. CDR1 and CDR2 from the germline V gene are WNHNN and SYGVQD (reference sequence). The CDR3 runs 16 residues. The CDR3 nucleotides are TGCGCCAGCAGCAACCGGGACCCCACGGGGAATTCACCCCTCCACTTT. This sequence encodes CASSNRDPTGNSPLHF.

The chain carries TRBV27 and TRBJ1-6; a possible D gene is TRBD1 (6 bases). Trimming stripped 4 bases from V and 7 bases from J, with 14 bases between. This CDR3 has 15 amino acids. Germline lookup yields CDR1 MNHEY and CDR2 SMNVEV (reference sequence). The CDR3 nucleotides read TGTGCCAGCAGTTCCTACAGGGCTGGGAATTCACCCCTCCACTTT. It translates to CASSSYRAGNSPLHF.

The chain uses TRBV18 and TRBJ1-1; D remains unclear. V lost 1 base to trimming and J lost 4 bases, with 13 bases between them. Looked up from germline, CDR1 is KGHSH and CDR2 is LQKENI. This CDR3 is 15 amino acids long. For the CDR3, the DNA is TGTGCCAGCTCACCACAGAAGGGTCTCGGCACTGAAGCTTTCTTT. It specifies CASSPQKGLGTEAFF.

CDR3 DNA: TGTGCCAGCAGCCAACCAGCGTTGTGGGGCACTGAAGCTTTCTTT. This gives the protein CASSQPALWGTEAFF. The chain is built from TRBV14 and TRBJ1-1; D remains ambiguous. The CDR3 is made up of 15 amino acids. Trimming pared 2 bases from V and 4 bases from J, leaving 14 bases between. Looked up from germline, CDR1 is SGHDN and CDR2 is FVKESK. Full variable domain (rest looked up from reference TRBV14 and TRBJ1-1): EAGVTQFPSHSVIEKGQTVTLRCDPISGHDNLYWYRRVMGKEIKFLLHFVKESKQDESGMPNNRFLAERTGGTYSTLKVQPAELEDSGVYFCASSQPALWGTEAFFGQGTRLTVV.

This sequence joins TRBV11-3 and TRBJ2-1; 15 bases are shared with TRBD2. The CDR3 spans 16 residues. The J segment lost 10 bases and the V segment lost 4 bases, leaving 8 bases of the junction unmatched. Germline CDR1 SGHNT, CDR2 YENEEA. CDR3 sequence reads: CASSYGLAGGVGEQFF. The CDR3 DNA sequence: TGTGCCAGCAGCTACGGACTAGCGGGAGGGGTAGGGGAGCAGTTCTTC.

The genes are TRBV6-5 and TRBJ1-1, with D hard to call. V shed 9 bases and J shed 0 bases, with 5 bases lying between them. The CDR3 has 11 amino acids. Germline V gives CDR1 MNHEY, CDR2 SVGAGI. The CDR3 spells CASRLNTEAFF. Here the CDR3 DNA reads TGTGCCAGTAGGTTGAACACTGAAGCTTTCTTT.

The chain has TRBV19 and TRBJ1-4; 10 bases agree with TRBD1. This CDR3 is built from 17 residues. Per the germline V gene, CDR1 is LNHDA and CDR2 is SQIVND (reference sequence). The ends lost 3 bases at V and 7 bases at J; junction bases unmatched: 11. In DNA, the CDR3 is TGTGCCAGTAGTATTTTCTCTGGTGGACAGGGGGGTGAAAAACTGTTTTTT. Translated, it gives CASSIFSGGQGGEKLFF.

The table lists this clone with a count of one. The chain recombines TRBV3-1 (or the pseudogene TRBV3-2) with TRBJ1-1; D may be TRBD1 (5 bases). CDR3 length: 14 amino acids. Trimming left V 4 bases short and J 1 base short, with 10 bases between. The germline V gene has CDR1 LGHDT and CDR2 YNNKEL (reference sequence). Here the CDR3 reads CASSLGQANTEAFF. CDR3 coding DNA: TGTGCCAGCAGCCTAGGACAAGCGAACACTGAAGCTTTCTTT.

The chain's CDR3 is CASSTQGSEAFF. DNA of the CDR3: TGTGCCAGCAGCACCCAAGGATCTGAAGCTTTCTTT. The gene calls are TRBV7-9 and TRBJ1-1; no firm D call. Germline CDR1 and CDR2: SEHNR and FQNEAQ (reference sequence). Trimming pared 5 bases from V and 6 bases from J, leaving 10 bases between. This CDR3 contains 12 residues. Supplemented by reference TRBV7-9 and TRBJ1-1, the full variable domain reads DTGVSQNPRHKITKRGQNVTFRCDPISEHNRLYWYRQTLGQGPEFLTYFQNEAQLEKSRLLSDRFSAERPKGSFSTLEIQRTEQGDSAMYLCASSTQGSEAFFGQGTRLTVV.

The chain uses TRBV3-1 (or the pseudogene TRBV3-2) and TRBJ1-5; no reliable D call. The V gene lost 3 bases and the J gene lost 4 bases, with 7 bases spanning the gap. The CDR3 is made up of 13 amino acids. In germline, CDR1 is LGHDT, CDR2 YNNKEL (reference sequence). CDR3 coding DNA: TGTGCCAGCAGCCAGCGACTAAATCAGCCCCAGCATTTT. Translated, it gives CASSQRLNQPQHF.

V gene TRBV4-1 combines with J gene TRBJ2-7; weak D call: TRBD1 (5 bases). The V gene lost 0 bases and the J gene lost 2 bases, with 11 bases spanning the gap. There are 15 residues in the CDR3. CDR1 and CDR2 from the germline V gene are MGHRA and YSYEKL. CDR3 protein: CASSQDRQGPYEQYF. The CDR3 DNA follows: TGCGCCAGCAGCCAAGATCGGCAGGGTCCCTACGAGCAGTACTTC.

V is TRBV14 and J is TRBJ2-2; D is possibly TRBD2 (7 bases). CDR1 SGHDN and CDR2 FVKESK come from the germline V gene. This CDR3 has 15 residues. V gave up 4 bases and J gave up 7 bases, with 16 bases separating them. The chain's CDR3 is CASSPLGGAVGELFF. CDR3 DNA: TGTGCCAGCAGCCCCCTAGGGGGGGCGGTCGGGGAGCTGTTTTTT. Variable domain in full (rest from reference TRBV14 and TRBJ2-2): EAGVTQFPSHSVIEKGQTVTLRCDPISGHDNLYWYRRVMGKEIKFLLHFVKESKQDESGMPNNRFLAERTGGTYSTLKVQPAELEDSGVYFCASSPLGGAVGELFFGEGSRLTVL.

CDR3 in DNA: TGTGCCAGCCATAGCGACTATTCGAACACTGAAGCTTTCTTT. It codes for CASHSDYSNTEAFF. J is TRBJ1-1 and V is TRBV25-1; D unclear. The CDR3 covers 14 residues. Trimming pared 8 bases from V and 1 base from J, leaving 14 bases between. The germline CDR1 and CDR2 sequences are MGHDK and SYGVNS.

V usage is TRBV5-1 and J usage is TRBJ2-2, with D perhaps TRBD2 (5 bases). The CDR3 contains 13 residues. CDR1 is SGHRS, CDR2 YFSETQ, per germline. V lost 0 bases and J lost 5, with 5 bases in between. CDR3 in amino acids: CASSLGLTGELFF. The CDR3 DNA follows: TGCGCCAGCAGCTTGGGACTAACCGGGGAGCTGTTTTTT.

This clone was seen only a few times. At the DNA level, this CDR3 is encoded by other sequences in the same sample as well. The rearrangement joins TRBV18 to TRBJ1-5, with a tentative D call TRBD1 (6 bases). The CDR3 has 13 residues. The germline V and J ends were trimmed by 3 bases and 5 bases, with 8 bases remaining between them. Germline CDR1 reads KGHSH; CDR2 reads LQKENI. CDR3 loop: CASSPDSYQPQHF. The CDR3 bases are TGTGCCAGCTCACCGGACAGTTATCAGCCCCAGCATTTT. Drawing the rest from reference TRBV18 and TRBJ1-5, the complete variable domain is NAGVMQNPRHLVRRRGQEARLRCSPMKGHSHVYWYRQLPEEGLKFMVYLQKENIIDESGMPKERFSAEFPKEGPSILRIQQVVRGDSAAYFCASSPDSYQPQHFGDGTRLSIL.

This rearrangement joins TRBV5-1 to TRBJ1-1; possible D gene TRBD1, 5 bases. The ends were cut back, 4 bases at V and 1 base at J, with 11 bases in the middle. The CDR3 is 14 amino acids. The germline V gene has CDR1 SGHRS and CDR2 YFSETQ. In DNA form, the CDR3 reads TGCGCCAGCAGCCCCACCACAGGGAACACTGAAGCTTTCTTT. This translates into CASSPTTGNTEAFF. Combining the CDR3 with reference TRBV5-1 and TRBJ1-1 gives the whole variable domain KAGVTQTPRYLIKTRGQQVTLSCSPISGHRSVSWYQQTPGQGLQFLFEYFSETQRNKGNFPGRFSGRQFSNSRSEMNVSTLELGDSALYLCASSPTTGNTEAFFGQGTRLTVV.

J is TRBJ2-7 and V is TRBV5-1; D ambiguous. This CDR3 has 14 amino acids. Germline V lookup: CDR1 SGHRS, CDR2 YFSETQ. The V end was cut by 4 bases, the J end by 7 bases, with 18 bases between. The CDR3 spells CASSVSTRLAEQYF. The CDR3 nucleotides read TGCGCCAGCAGCGTATCGACCCGTCTCGCTGAGCAGTACTTC.

The genes are TRBV10-3 and TRBJ1-5; possibly TRBD1 for D (6 bases). The ends were cut back, 3 bases at V and 7 bases at J, with 7 bases in the middle. The CDR3 has 12 amino acids. Germline V gene data show CDR1 as ENHRY and CDR2 as SYGVKD. The CDR3 sequence: CAISEQGQPQHF. In DNA, the CDR3 is TGTGCCATCAGTGAACAGGGACAGCCCCAGCATTTT.

The genes are TRBV18 and TRBJ1-1; 7 bases fit TRBD1. CDR1 is KGHSH, CDR2 LQKENI, per germline. The CDR3 extends over 14 amino acids. Trimming removed 4 bases from V and 1 base from J; junction bases left unmatched: 3. CDR3 sequence (DNA): TGTGCCAGCTCACAGGACAGGTCGAACACTGAAGCTTTCTTT. Protein product: CASSQDRSNTEAFF. Looking up the rest from reference TRBV18 and TRBJ1-1 gives the full variable domain: NAGVMQNPRHLVRRRGQEARLRCSPMKGHSHVYWYRQLPEEGLKFMVYLQKENIIDESGMPKERFSAEFPKEGPSILRIQQVVRGDSAAYFCASSQDRSNTEAFFGQGTRLTVV.

The chain carries TRBV14 and TRBJ2-7, with D possibly matching TRBD2 (6 bases). CDR3 size: 14 residues. From germline, CDR1 is SGHDN and CDR2 FVKESK. V shed 5 bases and J shed 0 bases, with 11 bases lying between them. The DNA of the CDR3 is TGTGCCAGCAGCTTTAGCGGTAGCTCCTACGAGCAGTACTTC. Protein product: CASSFSGSSYEQYF. The whole variable domain, remainder taken from reference TRBV14 and TRBJ2-7, is EAGVTQFPSHSVIEKGQTVTLRCDPISGHDNLYWYRRVMGKEIKFLLHFVKESKQDESGMPNNRFLAERTGGTYSTLKVQPAELEDSGVYFCASSFSGSSYEQYFGPGTRLTVT.

This chain joins TRBV3-1 (or the pseudogene TRBV3-2) and TRBJ1-5, with D unclear. V was cut by 3 bases and J by 2 bases, with 11 bases left in between. The CDR3 has 15 amino acids. Looked up from germline, CDR1 is LGHDT and CDR2 is YNNKEL (reference sequence). The CDR3 DNA follows: TGTGCCAGCAGCCAGGCACGGTGGGGCAATCAGCCCCAGCATTTT. Amino acids: CASSQARWGNQPQHF.

V is TRBV3-1 (or the pseudogene TRBV3-2) and J is TRBJ1-1, with D possibly matching TRBD1 (6 bases). The CDR3 is made up of 14 amino acids. CDR1 and CDR2 from the germline V gene are LGHDT and YNNKEL (reference sequence). Deletions cut 1 base from V and 5 bases from J, with 11 bases between. CDR3 coding DNA: TGTGCCAGCAGCCAAGTGTCCAGGGGTACTGAAGCTTTCTTT. It specifies CASSQVSRGTEAFF.

The V and J genes are TRBV18 and TRBJ2-7, with D tentatively TRBD1 or TRBD2 (6 bases each). The V end was cut by 4 bases, the J end by 6 bases, with 16 bases between. The CDR3 is made up of 14 amino acids. Germline CDR1 reads KGHSH; CDR2 reads LQKENI. CDR3 sequence: CASSHQVGGGEQYF. The CDR3 coding sequence is TGTGCCAGCTCACATCAAGTGGGGGGCGGCGAGCAGTACTTC.